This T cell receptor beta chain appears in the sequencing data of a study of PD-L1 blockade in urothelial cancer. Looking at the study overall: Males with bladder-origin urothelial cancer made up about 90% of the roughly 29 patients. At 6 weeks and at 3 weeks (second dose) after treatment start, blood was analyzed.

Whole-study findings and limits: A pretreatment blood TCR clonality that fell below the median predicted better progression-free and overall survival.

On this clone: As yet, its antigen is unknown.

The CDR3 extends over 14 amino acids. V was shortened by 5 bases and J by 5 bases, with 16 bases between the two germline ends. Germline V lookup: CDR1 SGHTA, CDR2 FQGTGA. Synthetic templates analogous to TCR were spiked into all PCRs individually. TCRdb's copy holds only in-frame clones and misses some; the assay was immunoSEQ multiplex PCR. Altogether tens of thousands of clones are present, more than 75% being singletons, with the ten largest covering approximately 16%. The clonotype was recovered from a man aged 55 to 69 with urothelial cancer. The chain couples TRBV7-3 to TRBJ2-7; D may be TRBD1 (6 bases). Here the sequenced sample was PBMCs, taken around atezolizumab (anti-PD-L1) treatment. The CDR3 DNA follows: TGTGCCAGCAGCCCCCCGGGACATAAAGACGAGCAGTACTTC. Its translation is CASSPPGHKDEQYF.